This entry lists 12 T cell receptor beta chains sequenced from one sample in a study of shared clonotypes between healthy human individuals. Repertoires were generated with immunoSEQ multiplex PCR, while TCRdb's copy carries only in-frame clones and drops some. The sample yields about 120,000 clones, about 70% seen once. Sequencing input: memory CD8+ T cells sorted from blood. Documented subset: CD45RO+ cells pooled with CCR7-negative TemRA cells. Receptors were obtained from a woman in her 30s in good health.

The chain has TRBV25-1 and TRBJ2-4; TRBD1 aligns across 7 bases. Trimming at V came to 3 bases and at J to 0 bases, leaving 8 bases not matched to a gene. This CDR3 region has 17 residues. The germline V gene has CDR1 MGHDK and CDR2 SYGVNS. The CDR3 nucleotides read TGTGCCAGCAGTGATGGACAGGCTTCGATAGCCAAAAACATTCAGTACTTC. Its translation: CASSDGQASIAKNIQYF.

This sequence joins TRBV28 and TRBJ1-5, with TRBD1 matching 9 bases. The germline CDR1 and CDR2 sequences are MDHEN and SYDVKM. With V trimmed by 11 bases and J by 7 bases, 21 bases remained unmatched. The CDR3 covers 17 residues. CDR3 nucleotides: TGTGCCGGATCTCCGGGACAGGGATTGCAGGTCGTGCAGCCCCAGCATTTT. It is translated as CAGSPGQGLQVVQPQHF.

The CDR3 nucleotides read TGCGCCAGCTCCCAATGGGGCGGGCGCGAAACAGATACGCAGTATTTT. Translated, it gives CASSQWGGRETDTQYF. The V call is TRBV5-1, the J call TRBJ2-3, with D possibly called TRBD1 or TRBD2 (5 bases each). Germline V CDR1 and CDR2: SGHRS, YFSETQ. The CDR3 loop spans 16 amino acids. V lost 7 bases and J 3 bases, leaving 21 bases between the germline ends.

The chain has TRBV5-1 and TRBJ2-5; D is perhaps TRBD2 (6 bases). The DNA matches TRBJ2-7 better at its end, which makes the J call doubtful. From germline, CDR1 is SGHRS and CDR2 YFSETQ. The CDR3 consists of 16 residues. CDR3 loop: CASSSRRGMGTYEQYF. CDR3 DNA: TGCGCCAGCAGCTCGAGGCGCGGGATGGGAACCTACGAGCAGTACTTC.

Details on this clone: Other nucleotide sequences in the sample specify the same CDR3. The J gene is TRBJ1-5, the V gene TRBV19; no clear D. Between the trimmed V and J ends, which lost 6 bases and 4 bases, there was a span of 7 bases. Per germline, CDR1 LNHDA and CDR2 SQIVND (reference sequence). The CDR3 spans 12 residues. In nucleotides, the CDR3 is TGTGCCAGTAGCCCCGGGAATCAGCCCCAGCATTTT. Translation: CASSPGNQPQHF.

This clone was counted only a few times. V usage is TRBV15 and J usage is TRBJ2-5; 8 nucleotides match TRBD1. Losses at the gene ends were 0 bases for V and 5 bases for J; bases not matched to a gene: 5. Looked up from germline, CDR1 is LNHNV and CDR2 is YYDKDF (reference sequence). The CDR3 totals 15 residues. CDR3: CATSRDWGQEETQYF. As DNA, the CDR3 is TGTGCCACCAGCAGAGATTGGGGACAGGAGGAGACCCAGTACTTC. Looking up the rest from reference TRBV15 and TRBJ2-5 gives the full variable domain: DAMVIQNPRYQVTQFGKPVTLSCSQTLNHNVMYWYQQKSSQAPKLLFHYYDKDFNNEADTPDNFQSRRPNTSFCFLDIRSPGLGDTAMYLCATSRDWGQEETQYFGPGTRLLVL.

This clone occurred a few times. The CDR3 is CASSLFTETQYF. In DNA, the CDR3 is TGTGCCAGCAGCTTATTTACAGAGACCCAGTACTTC. This sequence joins TRBV7-2 and TRBJ2-5, with D unclear. V lost 2 bases, J lost 4 bases, and 5 bases lay in between. This CDR3 spans 12 amino acids. Germline-derived CDR1 and CDR2 are SGHTA and FQGNSA.

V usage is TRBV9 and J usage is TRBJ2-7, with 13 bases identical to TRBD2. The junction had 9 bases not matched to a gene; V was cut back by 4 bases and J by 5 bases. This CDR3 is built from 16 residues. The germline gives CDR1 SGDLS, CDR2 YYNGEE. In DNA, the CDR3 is TGTGCCAGCAGCTTTGGACTAGCGGGAGCGCGGAACGAGCAGTACTTC. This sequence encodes CASSFGLAGARNEQYF.

CDR3 bases: TGTGCCAGCAGCCCCTCGGCGGGGGCTACCTACGAGCAGTACTTC. Translated, it gives CASSPSAGATYEQYF. J is TRBJ2-7 and V is TRBV5-4; a possible D gene is TRBD2 (7 bases). V was clipped by 4 bases and J by 2 bases, with 16 bases between them. The CDR3 has 15 residues. Germline V gene lookup returns CDR1 SGHNT and CDR2 YYREEE (reference sequence).

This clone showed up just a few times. The CDR3 DNA reads TGTGCCACCAGGCAGACAGGGGGCGACGATCAGCCCCAGCATTTT. This sequence encodes CATRQTGGDDQPQHF. The chain recombines TRBV10-3 with TRBJ1-5; 10 nucleotides line up with TRBD1. J lost 5 bases, V lost 10 bases, and 11 bases had no gene match. Germline CDR1 reads ENHRY; CDR2 reads SYGVKD. The CDR3 covers 15 residues.

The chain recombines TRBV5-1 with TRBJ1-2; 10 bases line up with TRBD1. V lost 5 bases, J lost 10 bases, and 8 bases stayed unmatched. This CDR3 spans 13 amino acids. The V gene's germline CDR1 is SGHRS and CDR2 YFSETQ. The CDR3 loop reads CASSSSGQGLYTF. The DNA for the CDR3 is TGCGCCAGCAGTTCCTCGGGACAGGGGCTCTACACCTTC.

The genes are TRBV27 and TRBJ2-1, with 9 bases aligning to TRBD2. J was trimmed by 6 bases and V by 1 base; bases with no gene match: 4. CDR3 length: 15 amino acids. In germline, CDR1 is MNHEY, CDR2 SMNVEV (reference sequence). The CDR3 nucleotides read TGTGCCAGCAGTTTATTAGCGGGAGCAGGCAATGAGCAGTTCTTC. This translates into CASSLLAGAGNEQFF.